These 13 T cell receptor beta chains were sequenced from one sample in a study of shared clonotypes between healthy human individuals. Sequenced by immunoSEQ multiplex PCR; TCRdb stores in-frame clones only, minus some. The sample consists of over 850,000 clones, roughly 74% of them appearing once. The specimen sequenced was memory CD4+ T cells from PBMCs. The sample's subset: CD45RA-negative fraction. Every receptor here comes from a man aged 18 to 29 in good health. Some clones in this sample may be carry-over from other donors' samples.

The chain employs TRBV7-3 and TRBJ2-7, with 7 bases fitting TRBD2. Germline V gene lookup returns CDR1 SGHTA and CDR2 FQGTGA. This CDR3 spans 15 amino acids. With V trimmed by 1 base and J by 3 bases, 6 bases remained unmatched. The CDR3 coding sequence is TGTGCCAGCAGCTTAAGGGGGGGACGCGGCTACGAGCAGTACTTC. This translates into CASSLRGGRGYEQYF. Combining the CDR3 with reference TRBV7-3 and TRBJ2-7 gives the whole variable domain GAGVSQTPSNKVTEKGKYVELRCDPISGHTALYWYRQSLGQGPEFLIYFQGTGAADDSGLPNDRFFAVRPEGSVSTLKIQRTERGDSAVYLCASSLRGGRGYEQYFGPGTRLTVT.

The rearrangement links TRBV7-2 to TRBJ1-1; tentative D call: TRBD1 (5 bases). Trimming stripped 3 bases from V and 5 bases from J, with 13 bases between. Germline loops: CDR1 SGHTA, CDR2 FQGNSA. The CDR3 is made up of 14 amino acids. CDR3 residues: CASSFRTRGTEAFF. CDR3 sequence (DNA): TGTGCCAGCAGCTTCAGGACGCGGGGGACTGAAGCTTTCTTT.

This clone was seen more than once but under ten times. The V and J genes are TRBV7-2 and TRBJ1-5, with D unclear. CDR3 size: 13 residues. Germline CDR1 SGHTA, CDR2 FQGNSA. V gave up 4 bases and J gave up 6 bases, with 10 bases separating them. The CDR3 sequence is CASSSARTQPQHF. The CDR3 region has the DNA TGTGCCAGCAGCTCCGCGAGGACTCAGCCCCAGCATTTT.

This chain connects TRBV6-5 to TRBJ2-2; TRBD2 matches 7 bases. The CDR3 sequence is 16 residues long. CDR1 and CDR2 from the germline V gene are MNHEY and SVGAGI. V lost 2 bases, J lost 5 bases, and 8 bases stayed unmatched. The CDR3 protein is CASSYVGGSGTGELFF. DNA for the CDR3: TGTGCCAGCAGTTACGTCGGGGGGAGCGGAACCGGGGAGCTGTTTTTT.

The genes are TRBV27 and TRBJ2-4, with 9 nucleotides matching TRBD1. The CDR3 consists of 14 residues. Unmatched junction bases numbered 7, after V lost 5 bases and J lost 8 bases. Germline CDR1 reads MNHEY; CDR2 reads SMNVEV (reference sequence). CDR3 nucleotides: TGTGCCAGCAGTATGACAGGGGGGAGGGACATTCAGTACTTC. Translation gives CASSMTGGRDIQYF.

This clone was counted a single time. CDR3 in DNA: TGCGCCAGCAGCTTGGCTGTAGACTATAACACTGAAGCTTTCTTT. This encodes CASSLAVDYNTEAFF. This chain links TRBV5-1 with TRBJ1-1, with D hard to call. Germline CDR1 is SGHRS and CDR2 is YFSETQ. The V end was cut by 0 bases, the J end by 2 bases, with 11 bases between. This CDR3 has 15 residues.

The CDR3 sequence is CASSMDRSYGYTF. CDR3 in DNA: TGTGCCAGTAGCATGGACAGGTCCTATGGCTACACCTTC. The rearrangement joins TRBV19 to TRBJ1-2; TRBD1 aligns across 7 bases. Trimming removed 6 bases from V and 4 bases from J; junction bases left unmatched: 5. From germline, CDR1 is LNHDA and CDR2 SQIVND (reference sequence). The length of the CDR3 is 13 residues.

The rearrangement joins TRBV28 to TRBJ2-4, with a possible D match to TRBD2 (7 bases). This CDR3 comprises 13 residues. Trimming removed 5 bases from V and 9 bases from J, with 14 bases in between. Germline V gene data show CDR1 as MDHEN and CDR2 as SYDVKM. CDR3 loop: CASSAGAGSIQYF. CDR3 DNA sequence: TGTGCCAGCAGTGCGGGGGCGGGAAGCATTCAGTACTTC. The entire variable domain, with the rest obtained from reference TRBV28 and TRBJ2-4, is as follows: DVKVTQSSRYLVKRTGEKVFLECVQDMDHENMFWYRQDPGLGLRLIYFSYDVKMKEKGDIPEGYSVSREKKERFSLILESASTNQTSMYLCASSAGAGSIQYFGAGTRLSVL.

This clone was detected only once. This sample also contains other DNA sequences that code for the same CDR3. The chain joins TRBV2 to TRBJ2-1; 14 bases agree with TRBD2. The V segment lost 6 bases and the J segment 4 bases; nucleotides outside the gene matches: 2. Per germline, CDR1 SNHLY and CDR2 FYNNEI. The CDR3 totals 15 residues. In nucleotides, the CDR3 is TGTGCCAGCAGGAGACTAGCGGGAGGGTACAATGAGCAGTTCTTC. Translated: CASRRLAGGYNEQFF.

This clone has only one observation. The chain is built from TRBV27 and TRBJ2-7, with TRBD1 as a possible D gene (5 bases). V was cut by 6 bases and J by 0 bases, with 24 bases left in between. Germline V gene lookup returns CDR1 MNHEY and CDR2 SMNVEV (reference sequence). This CDR3 is built from 18 residues. The CDR3, as DNA: TGTGCCAGCAGCCCAAGGGGCCCGGCAGTCGTGAGCTCCTACGAGCAGTACTTC. Translating gives CASSPRGPAVVSSYEQYF.

The chain uses TRBV28 and TRBJ1-4; possibly TRBD1 for D (6 bases). Trimming left V 7 bases short and J 0 bases short, with 15 bases between. CDR1 and CDR2 (germline): MDHEN, SYDVKM. The CDR3 is made up of 16 amino acids. The CDR3: CASKIGGPATNEKLFF. The CDR3 coding sequence is TGTGCCAGCAAAATCGGGGGGCCTGCAACTAATGAAAAACTGTTTTTT.

V gene TRBV5-6 combines with J gene TRBJ2-5, with 8 bases aligning to TRBD2. Matching the DNA end better, TRBJ2-7 makes the J call doubtful. Germline values: CDR1 SGHDT, CDR2 YYEEEE. The CDR3 has 14 amino acids. This chain's CDR3 is CASRDAGLGDEQYF. The CDR3 DNA reads as TGTGCCAGCAGGGACGCGGGACTAGGAGACGAGCAGTACTTC.

This chain links TRBV6-6 with TRBJ2-7; no definite D call. The length of the CDR3 is 14 residues. Germline CDR1 and CDR2: MNHNY and SVGAGI (reference sequence). V was clipped by 0 bases and J by 7 bases, with 13 bases between them. Written as DNA, the CDR3 is TGTGCCAGCAGTTACTCGACTGACCGCTGGGAGCAGTACTTC. Amino acids: CASSYSTDRWEQYF.